Following are 28 T cell receptor beta chains from one sample sequenced in a study of blood T cell repertoires in COVID-19. Here immunoSEQ multiplex PCR was the method, and the copy in TCRdb shows in-frame clones only, minus some. The sample shows 25,000 to 35,000 clones, roughly 87% of them seen only once. The sample comprised peripheral blood. The receptors derive from a human donor with acute or convalescent COVID-19. The donor label of this sample is uncertain.

This sequence joins TRBV29-1 and TRBJ2-2, with 7 bases matching TRBD1. The CDR3 has 13 residues. Germline CDR1 SQVTM, CDR2 ANQGSEA. Trimming removed 4 bases from V and 4 bases from J; junction bases left unmatched: 3. The CDR3 protein is CSVGQGSTGELFF. In DNA, the CDR3 is TGCAGCGTTGGACAGGGTAGCACCGGGGAGCTGTTTTTT.

Only one count was recorded for this clone. J is TRBJ1-1 and V is TRBV7-2; TRBD1 matches 9 bases. Germline CDR1 is SGHTA and CDR2 is FQGNSA. The CDR3 sequence is 14 residues long. J gave up 5 bases and V 6 bases, and 7 bases lay outside the gene matches. For the CDR3, the DNA is TGTGCCAGCAGGTCCGGGACAGGGCGGACTGAAGCTTTCTTT. Its protein is CASRSGTGRTEAFF.

The chain uses TRBV6-2 or TRBV6-3 and TRBJ2-6; TRBD1 agrees at 9 bases. Trimming took 6 bases from V and 3 from J; bases not matched to a gene: 6. Germline CDR1 MNHEY, CDR2 SVGEGT. There are 16 residues in the CDR3. The CDR3 DNA reads TGTGCCAGCAGCCGGGACAGGGTATTTGGGGCCAACGTCCTGACTTTC. Translating gives CASSRDRVFGANVLTF.

In its sample, this clone was seen once. At one end, the junction sequence differs from germline, possibly due to a read error. The chain recombines TRBV9 with TRBJ1-6; 8 bases fit TRBD1. Germline V gene lookup returns CDR1 SGDLS and CDR2 YYNGEE. The CDR3 runs to 15 residues. For the CDR3, the DNA is TGTGCCGGCAGCGTAGTAGGGACAGGTTATTCACCCCTCCACTTT. Translation: CAGSVVGTGYSPLHF.

The genes are TRBV11-2 and TRBJ2-3; TRBD1 might be the D (5 bases). CDR3 length: 13 residues. Trimming pared 4 bases from V and 1 base from J, leaving 6 bases between. CDR1 SGHAT and CDR2 FQNNGV come from the germline V gene. CDR3 coding DNA: TGTGCCAGCAGCTCCAGGGGCACAGATACGCAGTATTTT. Residues: CASSSRGTDTQYF.

CDR3: CASSMTGEGADTQYF. The CDR3 DNA reads TGCGCCAGCAGCATGACAGGGGAGGGAGCAGATACGCAGTATTTT. The chain employs TRBV5-1 and TRBJ2-3, with D possibly TRBD1 on 8 matching bases. Germline loops: CDR1 SGHRS, CDR2 YFSETQ. There are 15 residues in the CDR3. V dropped 4 bases and J dropped 4 bases, with 16 bases sitting between them.

The rearrangement uses TRBV5-1 and TRBJ1-4; 10 bases fit TRBD1. CDR3 size: 16 residues. V gave up 0 bases and J gave up 8 bases; unmatched junction bases: 7. CDR1 is SGHRS and CDR2 is YFSETQ in the germline V gene. CDR3 region: CASSLGDRGVKEKLFF. The CDR3 DNA reads as TGCGCCAGCAGCTTGGGGGACAGGGGTGTAAAAGAAAAACTGTTTTTT.

The V and J genes are TRBV19 and TRBJ2-7; 10 bases line up with TRBD1. Germline assignment: CDR1 LNHDA and CDR2 SQIVND (reference sequence). J was trimmed by 11 bases and V by 5 bases; bases with no gene match: 12. The CDR3 length is 14 residues. The DNA for the CDR3 is TGTGCCAGTAGTCAGAGGGACAGGGGCTCACGGAAGTACGTC. As protein: CASSQRDRGSRKYV.

The chain links TRBV11-3 to TRBJ2-5; weak D call: TRBD2 (6 bases). The germline V gene has CDR1 SGHNT and CDR2 YENEEA. This CDR3 is built from 15 residues. Trimming cost V 5 bases and J 5 bases, with 18 bases left between them. The CDR3 coding sequence is TGTGCCAGCAGCACCCGAAGCTGGGGGGATGAGACCCAGTACTTC. Translating it yields CASSTRSWGDETQYF.

The chain combines TRBV19 with TRBJ2-3; 11 nucleotides align to TRBD2. CDR3 length: 19 residues. Unmatched junction bases numbered 18, after V lost 5 bases and J lost 5 bases. The germline CDR1 and CDR2 sequences are LNHDA and SQIVND (reference sequence). The CDR3 DNA sequence: TGTGCCAGTAGTTCCCTCTCAGGGAGTAGCGGGGGGGCCCGAGATACGCAGTATTTT. Protein: CASSSLSGSSGGARDTQYF.

This sequence joins TRBV19 and TRBJ1-5; 10 bases align to TRBD1. There are 16 residues in the CDR3. The germline gives CDR1 LNHDA, CDR2 SQIVND (reference sequence). J was trimmed by 5 bases and V by 4 bases; bases with no gene match: 8. CDR3 in DNA: TGTGCCAGTAGTACTGGGACAGGGGTTGAAGATCAGCCCCAGCATTTT. Its protein product is CASSTGTGVEDQPQHF.

This chain joins TRBV2 and TRBJ2-1; perhaps TRBD1 as D (6 bases). V was pared by 4 bases and J by 1 base, with 17 bases between. CDR1 is SNHLY, CDR2 FYNNEI, per germline. The CDR3 consists of 17 residues. The CDR3 protein is CASSARHIGGSYNEQFF. The CDR3 region has the DNA TGTGCCAGCAGTGCACGCCATATAGGGGGATCCTACAATGAGCAGTTCTTC.

V and J are TRBV29-1 and TRBJ1-1; D may be TRBD1 (6 bases). Looked up from germline, CDR1 is SQVTM and CDR2 is ANQGSEA. Between the trimmed V and J ends, which lost 4 bases and 2 bases, there was a span of 11 bases. The CDR3 runs 13 residues. In DNA form, the CDR3 reads TGCAGCGTTGTTCGACAGGCTAACACTGAAGCTTTCTTT. The encoded protein is CSVVRQANTEAFF.

The chain has TRBV29-1 and TRBJ2-7; TRBD1 matches 11 bases. CDR3 length: 15 amino acids. The V gene's germline CDR1 is SQVTM and CDR2 ANQGSEA. The V segment lost 6 bases and the J segment 6 bases; nucleotides outside the gene matches: 13. CDR3 DNA sequence: TGCAGCGTGAATGGCGGACAGGGGGCTTTAAGCGAGCAGTACTTC. It is translated as CSVNGGQGALSEQYF.

The chain has TRBV7-2 and TRBJ1-4, with 7 bases lining up with TRBD1. Unmatched junction bases numbered 5, after V lost 4 bases and J lost 0 bases. Per the germline V gene, CDR1 is SGHTA and CDR2 is FQGNSA. The CDR3 sequence is 16 residues long. CDR3 sequence reads: CASSSQGPATNEKLFF. The CDR3, as DNA: TGTGCCAGCAGCTCACAGGGGCCAGCAACTAATGAAAAACTGTTTTTT. Together with reference TRBV7-2 and TRBJ1-4, the CDR3 gives the full variable domain: GAGVSQSPSNKVTEKGKDVELRCDPISGHTALYWYRQSLGQGLEFLIYFQGNSAPDKSGLPSDRFSAERTGGSVSTLTIQRTQQEDSAVYLCASSSQGPATNEKLFFGSGTQLSVL.

The V and J genes are TRBV24-1 and TRBJ2-5; D might be TRBD2 (6 bases). There are 15 residues in the CDR3. The germline V and J ends were trimmed by 4 bases and 3 bases, with 14 bases remaining between them. Germline-derived CDR1 and CDR2 are KGHDR and SFDVKD. CDR3 residues: CATSDKAGYKETQYF. The CDR3 DNA is TGTGCCACCAGTGACAAAGCGGGCTATAAAGAGACCCAGTACTTC.

The rearrangement uses TRBV5-1 and TRBJ2-5, with TRBD1 identical over 8 bases. Trimming at V came to 3 bases and at J to 5 bases, leaving 3 bases not matched to a gene. In germline, CDR1 is SGHRS, CDR2 YFSETQ. The CDR3 is made up of 13 amino acids. The CDR3 region is CASSSNRGETQYF. CDR3 DNA sequence: TGCGCCAGCAGCTCCAACAGGGGGGAGACCCAGTACTTC.

The V and J genes are TRBV9 and TRBJ1-4; 10 nucleotides align to TRBD1. Germline-derived CDR1 and CDR2 are SGDLS and YYNGEE. This CDR3 is built from 17 residues. V dropped 3 bases and J dropped 4; count of bases not matched to a gene: 9. The CDR3 spells CASSARPGQGSNEKLFF. The DNA of the CDR3 is TGTGCCAGCAGCGCCCGCCCGGGACAGGGGAGTAATGAAAAACTGTTTTTT.

The chain recombines TRBV11-2 with TRBJ2-3; 10 bases agree with TRBD2. J gave up 5 bases and V 3 bases, and 8 bases lay outside the gene matches. The germline gives CDR1 SGHAT, CDR2 FQNNGV. This CDR3 comprises 16 residues. The CDR3 loop is CASSLSLAGVVDTQYF. The CDR3, as DNA: TGTGCCAGCAGCTTGAGCCTAGCGGGAGTTGTAGATACGCAGTATTTT. Filled out from reference TRBV11-2 and TRBJ2-3, the complete variable domain reads EAGVAQSPRYKIIEKRQSVAFWCNPISGHATLYWYQQILGQGPKLLIQFQNNGVVDDSQLPKDRFSAERLKGVDSTLKIQPAKLEDSAVYLCASSLSLAGVVDTQYFGPGTRLTVL.

The chain is built from TRBV18 and TRBJ2-4, with 8 bases matching TRBD1. The CDR3 consists of 14 residues. The germline CDR1 and CDR2 sequences are KGHSH and LQKENI. The junction had 2 bases not matched to a gene; V was cut back by 3 bases and J by 4 bases. CDR3 DNA sequence: TGTGCCAGCTCACCCGGGACAGGAAAAAACATTCAGTACTTC. Translating gives CASSPGTGKNIQYF.

This chain connects TRBV10-3 to TRBJ2-3; 9 bases line up with TRBD2. Unmatched junction bases numbered 3, after V lost 6 bases and J lost 5 bases. This CDR3 is built from 13 residues. CDR1 is ENHRY, CDR2 SYGVKD, per germline. CDR3 sequence reads: CAIRRGGKDTQYF. CDR3 bases: TGTGCCATCAGGCGGGGGGGTAAAGATACGCAGTATTTT.

The chain joins TRBV7-3 to TRBJ2-7; D not resolved. The CDR3 runs 13 residues. Deletions cut 4 bases from V and 5 bases from J, with 12 bases between. CDR1 is SGHTA and CDR2 is FQGTGA in the germline V gene. The CDR3, as DNA: TGTGCCAGCAGCTCGAACAGTGGCGACGAGCAGTACTTC. The encoded protein is CASSSNSGDEQYF.

Here the CDR3 reads CASSLNPPGLGADGELFF. The CDR3 coding sequence is TGCGCCAGCAGTCTAAACCCTCCGGGACTAGGCGCGGACGGGGAGCTGTTTTTT. This sequence joins TRBV10-1 and TRBJ2-2; 8 nucleotides match TRBD2. Germline V gives CDR1 WNHNN, CDR2 SYGVQD (reference sequence). The CDR3 length is 18 residues. The junction had 18 bases not matched to a gene; V was cut back by 5 bases and J by 7 bases.

The sample holds a few counts of this clone. V gene TRBV7-8 combines with J gene TRBJ1-3; maybe TRBD1 (5 bases). The CDR3 runs 14 residues. With 5 bases removed from V and 1 base from J, the gap between germline ends came to 9 bases. Germline lookup yields CDR1 SGHVS and CDR2 FQNEAQ. CDR3 amino acids: CASSAGTSGNTIYF. The CDR3 DNA is TGTGCCAGCAGCGCAGGGACTTCTGGAAACACCATATATTTT.

The J gene is TRBJ2-5, the V gene TRBV10-3; 8 nucleotides agree with TRBD1. Germline V CDR1 and CDR2: ENHRY, SYGVKD. With 2 bases clipped from V and 2 bases from J, the junction kept 7 bases outside the gene matches. The CDR3 totals 16 residues. CDR3 in DNA: TGTGCCATCAGTGAGACCCCGGGACAGGATCAAGAGACCCAGTACTTC. It translates to CAISETPGQDQETQYF.

The sample holds a few counts of this clone. The chain employs TRBV2 and TRBJ1-2; 7 nucleotides align to TRBD1. V was pared by 6 bases and J by 2 bases, with 6 bases of the junction left unmatched. Germline lookup yields CDR1 SNHLY and CDR2 FYNNEI. There are 14 residues in the CDR3. The CDR3 DNA reads TGTGCCAGCAGAAGACAGGGCAGGAACTATGGCTACACCTTC. Protein: CASRRQGRNYGYTF.

The gene calls are TRBV19 and TRBJ1-4; a possible D gene is TRBD1 (5 bases). Trimming removed 10 bases from V and 3 bases from J, with 21 bases in between. Germline V gene lookup returns CDR1 LNHDA and CDR2 SQIVND (reference sequence). This CDR3 is built from 16 residues. CDR3 bases: TGTGCCACACATCGAAATGGGGCGATGTCTAATGAAAAACTGTTTTTT. This gives the protein CATHRNGAMSNEKLFF.

This sequence joins TRBV10-2 and TRBJ2-3; 13 positions match TRBD2. The CDR3 contains 17 residues. The junction had 10 bases not matched to a gene; V was cut back by 6 bases and J by 4 bases. CDR1 WSHSY and CDR2 SAAADI come from the germline V gene. The CDR3 spells CASSGTSGTQPPDTQYF. The DNA for the CDR3 is TGCGCCAGCAGCGGGACTAGCGGGACCCAGCCCCCAGATACGCAGTATTTT.